This passage covers 24 T cell receptor beta chains from one sample sequenced in a study of T cells expressing NK-cell markers. No DNA is given; TCRdb re-called the 5' RACE reads and lists each CDR3 protein once. Here the sample table reports more than 400,000 distinct CDR3 sequences. Sequenced input: blood T cells: a sorted CD56 or NKG2C T cell subset, CD4+ or CD8+ T cells, or bulk PBMC T cells (not recorded which). These receptors were obtained from a woman between 18 and 75 years old in good health.

The chain couples TRBV25-1 to TRBJ2-7; TCRdb's D call, TRBD2, is unchecked because there is no DNA. The CDR3 spans 15 residues. Germline-derived CDR1 and CDR2 are MGHDK and SYGVNS. The CDR3 is CASSPLAGGSYEQYF.

The chain links TRBV20-1 to TRBJ2-3; TCRdb's D call, TRBD2, is unchecked because there is no DNA. Germline CDR1 is DFQATT and CDR2 is SNEGSKA (reference sequence). This CDR3 contains 15 residues. CDR3 protein: CSASSSGGRADTQYF.

The rearrangement uses TRBV5-1 and TRBJ2-3; TCRdb's assignment of TRBD1 cannot be checked, as there is no DNA. This CDR3 is built from 18 residues. Germline V gives CDR1 SGHRS, CDR2 YFSETQ. Here the CDR3 reads CASSLARGDKRYTDTQYF. Variable domain in full (rest from reference TRBV5-1 and TRBJ2-3): KAGVTQTPRYLIKTRGQQVTLSCSPISGHRSVSWYQQTPGQGLQFLFEYFSETQRNKGNFPGRFSGRQFSNSRSEMNVSTLELGDSALYLCASSLARGDKRYTDTQYFGPGTRLTVL.

This chain uses TRBV10-3 with TRBJ2-1; TCRdb calls TRBD2, which cannot be checked without DNA. This CDR3 is 17 amino acids long. CDR1 and CDR2 from the germline V gene are ENHRY and SYGVKD. Here the CDR3 reads CAISESGPPSSYNEQFF.

The genes are TRBV20-1 and TRBJ1-6. From germline, CDR1 is DFQATT and CDR2 SNEGSKA (reference sequence). This CDR3 region has 14 residues. Here the CDR3 reads CSARTSGYNSPLHF.

This rearrangement joins TRBV7-9 to TRBJ2-1. The CDR3 runs to 12 residues. Germline-derived CDR1 and CDR2 are SEHNR and FQNEAQ (reference sequence). CDR3 residues: CASSLSGSEQFF.

CDR3 loop: CASSLVDGGGTEAFF. The rearrangement joins TRBV7-8 to TRBJ1-1. Germline assignment: CDR1 SGHVS and CDR2 FQNEAQ. The length of the CDR3 is 15 residues.

The genes are TRBV25-1 and TRBJ2-3. The length of the CDR3 is 13 residues. From germline, CDR1 is MGHDK and CDR2 SYGVNS. This CDR3 is CASSDTSPATQYF.

The rearrangement links TRBV7-8 to TRBJ2-2; TCRdb calls TRBD1, which cannot be checked without DNA. The germline gives CDR1 SGHVS, CDR2 FQNEAQ. The CDR3 is 17 residues long. The CDR3 is CASSPSWAAPNTGELFF.

The chain has TRBV20-1 and TRBJ2-7. Per the germline V gene, CDR1 is DFQATT and CDR2 is SNEGSKA (reference sequence). There are 13 residues in the CDR3. The CDR3 sequence is CSASDRSSYEQYF.

The V gene is TRBV20-1, the J gene TRBJ1-3. The CDR3 consists of 12 residues. Per germline, CDR1 DFQATT and CDR2 SNEGSKA (reference sequence). This chain's CDR3 is CSARSSGNTIYF.

The V gene is TRBV11-2, the J gene TRBJ1-2; TCRdb proposes TRBD1, but this gene call is untestable without DNA. The CDR3 runs 14 residues. Germline V gives CDR1 SGHAT, CDR2 FQNNGV. The CDR3: CASSLLRDMVGYTF.

The chain is built from TRBV4-2 and TRBJ2-7; TCRdb proposes TRBD1, but this gene call is untestable without DNA. Germline V gene lookup returns CDR1 LGHNA and CDR2 YNFKEQ. This CDR3 region has 16 residues. The CDR3: CASSQEPGTGAYEQYF.

The chain is built from TRBV12-3 or TRBV12-4 and TRBJ1-1; as DNA is missing, the TRBD1 call by TCRdb cannot be tested. This CDR3 contains 16 residues. The CDR3 reads CASRSRQLPMNTEAFF.

The V and J genes are TRBV19 and TRBJ2-7; no DNA is available, so the TRBD1 call from TCRdb remains unchecked. The germline CDR1 and CDR2 sequences are LNHDA and SQIVND (reference sequence). The CDR3 contains 13 residues. The chain's CDR3 is CASSKGVSYEQYF. Full variable domain (rest looked up from reference TRBV19 and TRBJ2-7): DGGITQSPKYLFRKEGQNVTLSCEQNLNHDAMYWYRQDPGQGLRLIYYSQIVNDFQKGDIAEGYSVSREKKESFPLTVTSAQKNPTAFYLCASSKGVSYEQYFGPGTRLTVT.

The rearrangement uses TRBV28 and TRBJ2-5; TCRdb's D gene call, TRBD1, goes unchecked for lack of DNA. Germline CDR1 MDHEN, CDR2 SYDVKM. This CDR3 comprises 16 residues. The CDR3 loop reads CASSSSWGRAVETQYF.

The chain employs TRBV20-1 and TRBJ2-1; TCRdb's D gene call, TRBD1, goes unchecked for lack of DNA. Germline V lookup: CDR1 DFQATT, CDR2 SNEGSKA (reference sequence). CDR3 length: 18 residues. This CDR3 is CSANGLIDRGSSYNEQFF.

The chain recombines TRBV29-1 with TRBJ2-1; with no DNA, the TCRdb D assignment of TRBD2 cannot be verified. Germline loops: CDR1 SQVTM, CDR2 ANQGSEA. This CDR3 spans 19 amino acids. The CDR3 region is CSVEDIFRGSGRSYNEQFF.

This chain links TRBV2 with TRBJ1-2; TCRdb proposes TRBD1, but this gene call is untestable without DNA. Per the germline V gene, CDR1 is SNHLY and CDR2 is FYNNEI. This CDR3 region has 17 residues. CDR3: CASTGYIGQVNSYGYTF.

V and J are TRBV5-1 and TRBJ2-7; the TCRdb D gene call, TRBD1, has no DNA to confirm it. The CDR3 is 13 residues long. In germline, CDR1 is SGHRS, CDR2 YFSETQ. The CDR3 here is CASSYGGGYEQYF.

The chain joins TRBV12-3 or TRBV12-4 to TRBJ2-2. The CDR3 length is 13 residues. The CDR3 protein is CASRRTPTGELFF.

The chain links TRBV20-1 to TRBJ1-1. The CDR3 totals 14 residues. Per the germline V gene, CDR1 is DFQATT and CDR2 is SNEGSKA (reference sequence). This chain's CDR3 is CSARDTRENTEAFF.

The gene calls are TRBV12-3 or TRBV12-4 and TRBJ1-2; TCRdb returns TRBD1, unconfirmable since there is no DNA. The length of the CDR3 is 15 residues. The CDR3 loop reads CASSSGTGSGYGYTF.

The J gene is TRBJ2-1, the V gene TRBV7-8. Germline-derived CDR1 and CDR2 are SGHVS and FQNEAQ. CDR3 size: 14 residues. The CDR3 here is CASSLVSGYNEQFF. Based on the CDR3 plus reference TRBV7-8 and TRBJ2-1, the full variable domain is GAGVSQSPRYKVAKRGQDVALRCDPISGHVSLFWYQQALGQGPEFLTYFQNEAQLDKSGLPSDRFFAERPEGSVSTLKIQRTQQEDSAVYLCASSLVSGYNEQFFGPGTRLTVL.